This TCR beta chain originates from a study of T-cell reconstitution after alpha-beta-depleted transplantation in children (dated by TCRdb to about 2016). Broadly, across the study: The study quantitatively tracked T-cell immune reconstitution after TCRalphabeta/CD19-depleted allogeneic hematopoietic cell transplantation in children using TCR repertoire profiling. Results and caveats for the whole study, not just this receptor: The high TCRbeta diversity at day 60 in some patients was ascribed to recipient T cells and intrathymic progenitors that had survived conditioning. Over subsequent months, a decline in hyperexpanded clone frequencies was noted, and after one year, T-cell counts and TCRbeta diversity were mostly ascribed to newly produced T cells. The apparently early recovery of alphabetaT-cell counts about two months after transplant reportedly depended on only several hundred rapidly expanded clones that came from non-depleted graft cells.

Explained via the paper, the treatment or condition label denotes: allogeneic hematopoietic cell transplantation with graft depleted of TCRalphabeta T cells and CD19 B cells. The children who served as transplant recipients had been given grafts of TCRalphabeta/CD19-depleted allogeneic hematopoietic cells. This clonotype was counted ten times or more. What antigen it recognizes has not been identified. No much larger clonotype is one base removed from it; base qualities were not supplied. Trimming at the junction amounts to 0 bases on V and 6 bases on J, and the germline ends lie 9 bases apart. The CDR3 covers 13 residues, taking in both the cysteine and the phenylalanine. CDR3 DNA is the only sequence kept; it has 39 bases, read in frame from the first base. The germline V gene (reference sequence) yields DFQATT for CDR1 and SNEGSKA for CDR2. The library was made by PCR. Sequencing was carried out with an Illumina HiSeq 2500. To normalize quantification of the TCRbeta repertoire, the TCR libraries were built with molecular barcoding that relied on unique molecular identifiers. TCRdb ran its own pipeline on the public reads, namely fastp trimming at Q25 and MiXCR clone calling, and kept in-frame beta chains. Records with the same CDR3 protein are collapsed into one entry carrying the most frequent genes and DNA. Across this sample there are roughly 180,000 distinct CDR3 sequences, with approximately 12% seen only once. Less than 15% of the sample is in the top ten clones.

The rearrangement joined TRBV20-1 to TRBJ2-1, with no confidently assigned D gene. This TCR was recovered from a boy younger than 10 with acute myeloid leukemia, due to receive a stem cell transplant. Sequences were derived from PBMCs, sampled before TCRalphabeta/CD19-depleted stem cell transplant. At the DNA level, the sequence is TGCAGTGCTAGAGATCAACTATTCAATGAGCAGTTCTTC. Its amino acids are CSARDQLFNEQFF.